The 7 T cell receptor beta chains in this list originate from one sample, sequenced in a study of T cells in Graves' hyperthyroidism and ophthalmopathy. Amplification of TCR beta CDR3 regions used RNA as the template. The study used the HTBI primer set for a first-round RT-PCR of the TCR CDR3. From the multiplex PCR reads, TCRdb called clonotypes with MiXCR, one entry per CDR3 protein. The sample records fewer than 650,000 distinct CDR3 sequences, 13% to 15% being singletons. Sequencing was carried out using blood. The origin of the receptors is a woman aged 35 to 49 with Graves' hyperthyroidism.

This clonotype has at least ten counts. The chain combines TRBV6-1 with TRBJ2-1, with D possibly TRBD2 on 6 matching bases. In germline, CDR1 is MNHNS, CDR2 SASEGT. CDR3 size: 16 residues. Trimming left V 6 bases short and J 0 bases short, with 15 bases between. As DNA, the CDR3 is TGTGCCAGCAGATTTATTAGCGGCAGCTCCTACAATGAGCAGTTCTTC. It yields the protein CASRFISGSSYNEQFF.

This clonotype appeared many times. This chain connects TRBV6-6 to TRBJ1-1, with 8 bases identical to TRBD1. This CDR3 is built from 15 residues. Trimming removed 1 base from V and 1 base from J; junction bases left unmatched: 2. Per germline, CDR1 MNHNY and CDR2 SVGAGI (reference sequence). CDR3 DNA: TGTGCCAGCAGTTACTTCGGGACAGGGAACACTGAAGCTTTCTTT. Encoded protein: CASSYFGTGNTEAFF.

This clonotype was seen at least ten times. V is TRBV13 and J is TRBJ2-3; 7 positions match TRBD2. V lost 2 bases to trimming and J lost 2 bases; unmatched junction nucleotides: 1. The CDR3 covers 14 residues. The germline V gene encodes CDR1 PRHDT and CDR2 FYEKMQ (reference sequence). The CDR3: CASSLQRDTDTQYF. CDR3 bases: TGTGCCAGCAGCTTACAGCGGGACACAGATACGCAGTATTTT.

This clonotype was observed at least ten times. The CDR3 is CASSLDLGLAGVYTGELFF. CDR3 nucleotides: TGTGCCAGCAGCTTAGATCTAGGCCTAGCGGGAGTTTACACCGGGGAGCTGTTTTTT. The chain joins TRBV11-2 to TRBJ2-2; 10 bases match TRBD2. Per the germline V gene, CDR1 is SGHAT and CDR2 is FQNNGV. The junction had 10 bases not matched to a gene; V was cut back by 0 bases and J by 3 bases. The CDR3 is made up of 19 amino acids.

This clonotype was recorded many times. The rearrangement joins TRBV3-1 to TRBJ2-7, with TRBD2 matching over 10 bases. Trimming at V came to 0 bases and at J to 7 bases, leaving 15 bases not matched to a gene. Looked up from germline, CDR1 is LGHDT and CDR2 is YNNKEL (reference sequence). The CDR3 covers 18 residues. CDR3 coding DNA: TGTGCCAGCAGCCAAGATCCTCCCGGGACTAGCGTGTCCTGGGAGCAGTACTTC. This encodes CASSQDPPGTSVSWEQYF.

This clonotype showed up just once. This chain links TRBV19 with TRBJ2-7, with unresolved D. The CDR3 has 10 residues. The germline V gene has CDR1 LNHDA and CDR2 SQIVND (reference sequence). V was pared by 5 bases and J by 5 bases, with 4 bases between. The CDR3 nucleotides read TGTGCCAGTAGTGGAAACGAGCAGTACTTC. As protein: CASSGNEQYF.

There are a few counts of this clonotype. The gene calls are TRBV4-1 and TRBJ1-6, with D possibly being TRBD1 (5 bases). CDR3 length: 16 residues. From germline, CDR1 is MGHRA and CDR2 YSYEKL. Trimming shortened V by 0 bases and J by 10 bases, and 16 bases separated the two germline ends. The CDR3, as DNA: TGCGCCAGCAGCCAAGATGGGGGGGGGGAATTATCACCCCTCCACTTT. Translation: CASSQDGGGELSPLHF.